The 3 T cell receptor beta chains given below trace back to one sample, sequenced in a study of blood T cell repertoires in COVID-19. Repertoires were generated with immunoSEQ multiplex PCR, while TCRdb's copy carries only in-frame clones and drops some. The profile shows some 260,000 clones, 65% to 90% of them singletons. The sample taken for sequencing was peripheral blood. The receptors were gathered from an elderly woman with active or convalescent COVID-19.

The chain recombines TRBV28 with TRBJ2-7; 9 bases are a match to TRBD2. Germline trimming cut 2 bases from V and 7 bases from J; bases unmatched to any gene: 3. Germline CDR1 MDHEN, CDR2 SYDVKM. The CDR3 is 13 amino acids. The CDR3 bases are TGTGCCAGCAGTTTAGGCCTAGCGGGGGAGCAGTACTTC. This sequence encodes CASSLGLAGEQYF.

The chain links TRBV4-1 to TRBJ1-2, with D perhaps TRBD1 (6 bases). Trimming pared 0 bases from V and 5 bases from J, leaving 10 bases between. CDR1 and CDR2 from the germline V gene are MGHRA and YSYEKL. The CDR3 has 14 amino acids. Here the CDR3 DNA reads TGCGCCAGCAGCCAAGAGCACAGGGATTATGGCTACACCTTC. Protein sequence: CASSQEHRDYGYTF.

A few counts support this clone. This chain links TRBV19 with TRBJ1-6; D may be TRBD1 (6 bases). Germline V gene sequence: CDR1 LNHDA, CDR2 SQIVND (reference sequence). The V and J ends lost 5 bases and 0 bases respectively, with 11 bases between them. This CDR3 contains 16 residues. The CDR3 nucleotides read TGTGCCAGTAGTGAATCGGACAGCTCCTATAATTCACCCCTCCACTTT. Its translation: CASSESDSSYNSPLHF.